The TCR beta chain under discussion was sequenced for a study of blood T cell repertoires in COVID-19. Study-level background: The United States, Italy and Spain provided the acute and convalescent COVID-19 samples.

Germline V lookup: CDR1 MNHEY, CDR2 SVGAGI. The CDR3 extends over 15 amino acids. The V and J ends lost 5 bases and 3 bases respectively, with 14 bases between them. Source study methods: From reference gene primer amplification, estimates of nucleated cell counts were derived. The table came from immunoSEQ multiplex PCR; TCRdb's copy has only in-frame clones and leaves some out. V, J and clone size are those of that table, while D and trimming were read from the DNA. The table lists 60,000 to 85,000 clones, roughly 73% of them singletons. The chain is built from TRBV6-5 and TRBJ1-5; the D gene is possibly TRBD1 (6 bases). The receptor was isolated from a woman aged 55-75 years with acute or convalescent COVID-19. The sample consisted of peripheral blood. The CDR3 nucleotides are TGTGCCAGCAGTCGGAAAGGACAGTACAATCAGCCCCAGCATTTT. It yields the protein CASSRKGQYNQPQHF.